This passage covers 32 T cell receptor beta chains from one sample sequenced in a study of cytomegalovirus exposure and HLA in healthy donors. It was with 60 Vbeta and 13 Jbeta primers that the PCR ran. Sequencing was performed with immunoSEQ multiplex PCR; in TCRdb, only in-frame clones are kept and a portion is missing. The repertoire includes about 160,000 clones, approximately 88% of them detected once, and about 1% sits in the top ten. Sequencing was done on a sample of PBMCs. These receptors all stem from a man aged 30-40 years in good health and CMV-seronegative.

The chain employs TRBV5-1 and TRBJ2-1; 9 nucleotides line up with TRBD2. V shed 0 bases, J shed 7 bases, and the junction held 2 bases outside the gene matches. The CDR3 has 14 residues. Germline V lookup: CDR1 SGHRS, CDR2 YFSETQ. CDR3 residues: CASSLGLAANEQFF. CDR3 in DNA: TGCGCCAGCAGCTTGGGACTAGCGGCTAATGAGCAGTTCTTC.

V is TRBV19 and J is TRBJ2-1; possible D gene TRBD2, 6 bases. This CDR3 contains 13 residues. Germline lookup yields CDR1 LNHDA and CDR2 SQIVND (reference sequence). Trimming stripped 6 bases from V and 0 bases from J, with 6 bases between. The CDR3 DNA follows: TGTGCCAGTAGCGGGAGCTCCTACAATGAGCAGTTCTTC. It translates to CASSGSSYNEQFF.

The chain is built from TRBV6-1 and TRBJ2-1; weak D call: TRBD2 (5 bases). This CDR3 has 13 residues. Deletions cut 4 bases from V and 6 bases from J, with 10 bases between. CDR1 is MNHNS, CDR2 SASEGT, per germline. The CDR3 is CASSGTYSNEQFF. In nucleotides, the CDR3 is TGTGCCAGCAGTGGGACTTACAGCAATGAGCAGTTCTTC.

The chain links TRBV10-2 to TRBJ1-6; D is perhaps TRBD1 (5 bases). The CDR3 contains 14 residues. Trimming pared 6 bases from V and 10 bases from J, leaving 16 bases between. Germline assignment: CDR1 WSHSY and CDR2 SAAADI. CDR3 nucleotides: TGCGCCAGCAGCAGGGTGGGGTTGGGGTCACCCCTCCACTTT. It yields the protein CASSRVGLGSPLHF.

V gene TRBV6-1 combines with J gene TRBJ2-1, with 8 bases that match TRBD2. Trimming cost V 6 bases and J 4 bases; bases outside gene matches: 8. The germline gives CDR1 MNHNS, CDR2 SASEGT. The CDR3 is 15 amino acids. CDR3: CASSGGAELYNEQFF. In DNA form, the CDR3 reads TGTGCCAGCAGCGGGGGGGCCGAATTGTACAATGAGCAGTTCTTC.

V and J are TRBV10-3 and TRBJ2-1; possible D gene TRBD1, 5 bases. Germline lookup yields CDR1 ENHRY and CDR2 SYGVKD. This CDR3 region has 14 residues. Trimming took off 3 bases at V and 3 bases at J, with 9 bases between the two ends. In DNA, the CDR3 is TGTGCCATCAGTGAACGACAGAGCTACAATGAGCAGTTCTTC. Protein sequence: CAISERQSYNEQFF.

CDR3 residues: CASSYTRTFMNTEAFF. The CDR3 bases are TGTGCCAGCAGTTACACTAGGACTTTCATGAACACTGAAGCTTTCTTT. The chain employs TRBV6-5 and TRBJ1-1; D is unclear. Trimming removed 2 bases at V and 0 bases at J, with 13 bases between. Germline values: CDR1 MNHEY, CDR2 SVGAGI. The CDR3 extends over 16 amino acids.

The V gene is TRBV6-6, the J gene TRBJ2-7; 7 positions match TRBD1. The CDR3 loop spans 13 amino acids. Germline assignment: CDR1 MNHNY and CDR2 SVGAGI (reference sequence). With 6 bases clipped from V and 2 bases from J, the junction kept 4 bases outside the gene matches. The CDR3 sequence is CASRRGQTYEQYF. CDR3 in DNA: TGTGCCAGCAGACGGGGACAGACCTACGAGCAGTACTTC.

The chain employs TRBV27 and TRBJ2-7, with D possibly matching TRBD2 (5 bases). In germline, CDR1 is MNHEY, CDR2 SMNVEV (reference sequence). The CDR3 runs to 13 residues. The germline V and J ends were trimmed by 3 bases and 4 bases, with 10 bases remaining between them. The CDR3, as DNA: TGTGCCAGCAGTTTCGGGAAGCGGTACGAGCAGTACTTC. It specifies CASSFGKRYEQYF.

CDR3 bases: TGTGCCAGCAGTTTCCGGACAGCCCGCTCCTACGAGCAGTACTTC. Translating it yields CASSFRTARSYEQYF. The chain recombines TRBV6-5 with TRBJ2-7, with a tentative D call TRBD1 (6 bases). The CDR3 is made up of 15 amino acids. Trimming removed 4 bases at V and 0 bases at J, with 13 bases between. Germline loops: CDR1 MNHEY, CDR2 SVGAGI.

Only a few counts were recorded for this clone. This chain connects TRBV7-9 to TRBJ2-7, with 7 bases fitting TRBD1. Losses at the gene ends were 5 bases for V and 7 bases for J; bases not matched to a gene: 8. The CDR3 sequence is 13 residues long. Germline V gene data show CDR1 as SEHNR and CDR2 as FQNEAQ (reference sequence). CDR3 nucleotides: TGTGCCAGCAGCCTTTTACAGGGGATGGAGCAGTACTTC. Translating gives CASSLLQGMEQYF.

The gene calls are TRBV4-1 and TRBJ1-3; D possibly corresponds to TRBD1 (5 bases). Trimming took off 4 bases at V and 1 base at J, with 11 bases between the two ends. From germline, CDR1 is MGHRA and CDR2 YSYEKL. The CDR3 consists of 15 residues. The CDR3 loop is CASSPLPGSGNTIYF. CDR3 DNA sequence: TGCGCCAGCAGCCCCCTACCAGGGTCTGGAAACACCATATATTTT.

The genes are TRBV5-1 and TRBJ2-3, with D possibly TRBD2 on 6 matching bases. The V end lost 4 bases, the J end lost 4 bases, and 16 bases lay between the germline ends. The CDR3 covers 15 residues. Germline CDR1 SGHRS, CDR2 YFSETQ. The CDR3, as DNA: TGCGCCAGCAGCCGAACTCCCGGGAGCGCAGATACGCAGTATTTT. It codes for CASSRTPGSADTQYF. The full variable domain, completed using reference TRBV5-1 and TRBJ2-3, is KAGVTQTPRYLIKTRGQQVTLSCSPISGHRSVSWYQQTPGQGLQFLFEYFSETQRNKGNFPGRFSGRQFSNSRSEMNVSTLELGDSALYLCASSRTPGSADTQYFGPGTRLTVL.

This chain links TRBV29-1 with TRBJ1-1; D call uncertain. CDR3 length equals 11 residues. Trimming took off 6 bases at V and 1 base at J, with 6 bases between the two ends. In germline, CDR1 is SQVTM, CDR2 ANQGSEA. CDR3 protein: CSVRRNTEAFF. CDR3 coding DNA: TGCAGCGTACGGAGGAACACTGAAGCTTTCTTT.

The chain couples TRBV2 to TRBJ2-6, with unresolved D. CDR1 is SNHLY, CDR2 FYNNEI, per germline. The germline V and J ends were trimmed by 6 bases and 4 bases, with 13 bases remaining between them. This CDR3 is 15 amino acids long. CDR3 in DNA: TGTGCCAGCAGCTTCCAGTCCTTCGGGGCCAACGTCCTGACTTTC. Encoded protein: CASSFQSFGANVLTF. Full variable domain (rest looked up from reference TRBV2 and TRBJ2-6): EPEVTQTPSHQVTQMGQEVILRCVPISNHLYFYWYRQILGQKVEFLVSFYNNEISEKSEIFDDQFSVERPDGSNFTLKIRSTKLEDSAMYFCASSFQSFGANVLTFGAGSRLTVL.

Of note for this clone: The junction departs from the called germline gene at one end, perhaps through a read error. The rearrangement uses TRBV4-2 and TRBJ2-7; TRBD2 aligns across 8 bases. This CDR3 is 18 amino acids long. Germline V lookup: CDR1 LGHNA, CDR2 YNFKEQ. The CDR3 sequence is CVSSRREAGADRAYEQYF. The DNA of the CDR3 is TGTGTCAGCAGCCGACGTGAAGCGGGGGCCGACCGGGCTTACGAGCAGTACTTC.

This clone was recorded only once. V usage is TRBV15 and J usage is TRBJ2-7; D perhaps matches TRBD2 (5 bases). CDR3 length: 15 amino acids. Germline CDR1 and CDR2: LNHNV and YYDKDF (reference sequence). Between the trimmed V and J ends, which lost 3 bases and 1 base, there was a span of 13 bases. CDR3 nucleotides: TGTGCCACCAGCAGTCGGGGTTCGCGATCCTACGAGCAGTACTTC. Protein: CATSSRGSRSYEQYF.

This clone occurred a few times. The chain employs TRBV6-5 and TRBJ1-2, with a tentative D call TRBD1 (6 bases). V lost 5 bases, J lost 5 bases, and 9 bases lay in between. This CDR3 region has 12 residues. Looked up from germline, CDR1 is MNHEY and CDR2 is SVGAGI. CDR3 protein: CASSPTGYGYTF. For the CDR3, the DNA is TGTGCCAGCAGTCCGACAGGTTATGGCTACACCTTC.

V gene TRBV7-8 combines with J gene TRBJ2-7; the match to TRBD2 covers 7 bases. The CDR3 length is 15 residues. CDR1 and CDR2 from the germline V gene are SGHVS and FQNEAQ. The J segment lost 1 base and the V segment lost 1 base, leaving 4 bases of the junction unmatched. The CDR3 protein is CASSLDNGGSYEQYF. In DNA, the CDR3 is TGTGCCAGCAGCTTAGACAACGGGGGGTCCTACGAGCAGTACTTC.

To note about this clone: At one end, the junction sequence differs from germline, possibly due to a read error. The V call is TRBV19, the J call TRBJ1-1; D is undetermined. Germline V gives CDR1 LNHDA, CDR2 SQIVND (reference sequence). CDR3 length: 13 residues. The CDR3 is CASRGSTPRPQQF. The CDR3 bases are TGTGCCAGTAGGGGCAGCACGCCACGTCCCCAACAATTT.

The rearrangement joins TRBV7-9 to TRBJ2-5; D is unclear. Matching the DNA end better, TRBJ2-7 makes the J call doubtful. The V gene's germline CDR1 is SEHNR and CDR2 FQNEAQ (reference sequence). This CDR3 region has 13 residues. Here the CDR3 reads CASSPGFPHEQYF. The DNA of the CDR3 is TGTGCCAGCAGTCCAGGCTTCCCACACGAGCAGTACTTC.

This chain uses TRBV19 with TRBJ2-2, with D possibly being TRBD2 (5 bases). The CDR3 loop spans 15 amino acids. The germline V gene has CDR1 LNHDA and CDR2 SQIVND (reference sequence). Trimming stripped 3 bases from V and 0 bases from J, with 8 bases between. The CDR3 DNA is TGTGCCAGTAGTATGTGGGAGACGAACACCGGGGAGCTGTTTTTT. Its protein is CASSMWETNTGELFF.

Of note for this clone: One end of the junction does not line up with germline, which may come from a read error. The chain couples TRBV19 to TRBJ1-2, with 8 bases identical to TRBD1. CDR3 size: 13 residues. CDR1 is LNHDA, CDR2 SQIVND, per germline (reference sequence). This CDR3 reads CASSIQGALEGIF. The CDR3 nucleotides read TGTGCCAGTAGTATCCAGGGGGCGCTGGAAGGAATTTTC. The complete variable domain, with remaining parts taken from reference TRBV19 and TRBJ1-2, reads DGGITQSPKYLFRKEGQNVTLSCEQNLNHDAMYWYRQDPGQGLRLIYYSQIVNDFQKGDIAEGYSVSREKKESFPLTVTSAQKNPTAFYLCASSIQGALEGIFGSGTRLTVV.

V is TRBV4-3 and J is TRBJ1-4, with a possible D match to TRBD1 (5 bases). Trimming removed 0 bases at V and 1 base at J, with 9 bases between. The germline V gene encodes CDR1 LGHNA and CDR2 YSLEER. CDR3 length: 16 amino acids. For the CDR3, the DNA is TGCGCCAGCAGCCAAGACAGGGTAGTAACTAATGAAAAACTGTTTTTT. Its protein product is CASSQDRVVTNEKLFF.

This clone was detected a few times. The chain is built from TRBV11-2 and TRBJ1-6; 7 bases line up with TRBD1. The CDR3 covers 15 residues. Germline lookup yields CDR1 SGHAT and CDR2 FQNNGV. Trimming cost V 2 bases and J 7 bases; bases outside gene matches: 5. The CDR3 protein is CASSLRAQGNSPLHF. CDR3 DNA sequence: TGTGCCAGCAGCTTAAGGGCACAGGGGAATTCACCCCTCCACTTT.

The V call is TRBV4-2, the J call TRBJ2-5, with 14 bases matching TRBD2. Trimming at V came to 4 bases and at J to 5 bases, leaving 6 bases not matched to a gene. Germline CDR1 LGHNA, CDR2 YNFKEQ. The CDR3 loop spans 16 amino acids. The CDR3 is CASSPRGLAGVETQYF. The CDR3 DNA reads TGTGCCAGCAGCCCCCGGGGACTAGCGGGAGTGGAGACCCAGTACTTC.

This clone has more than one count but fewer than ten. The genes are TRBV7-9 and TRBJ2-3; tentative D call: TRBD1 (8 bases). V was pared by 1 base and J by 2 bases, with 13 bases between. The length of the CDR3 is 16 residues. CDR1 and CDR2 from the germline V gene are SEHNR and FQNEAQ (reference sequence). CDR3 region: CASSLDRGGFTDTQYF. In DNA form, the CDR3 reads TGTGCCAGCAGCTTAGACAGGGGGGGTTTCACAGATACGCAGTATTTT. The whole variable domain, filled in from reference TRBV7-9 and TRBJ2-3, reads DTGVSQNPRHKITKRGQNVTFRCDPISEHNRLYWYRQTLGQGPEFLTYFQNEAQLEKSRLLSDRFSAERPKGSFSTLEIQRTEQGDSAMYLCASSLDRGGFTDTQYFGPGTRLTVL.

This clone came up a few times. V gene TRBV14 combines with J gene TRBJ2-2, with a possible D match to TRBD1 (5 bases). V was shortened by 4 bases and J by 3 bases, with 15 bases between the two germline ends. From germline, CDR1 is SGHDN and CDR2 FVKESK. The CDR3 has 16 residues. The CDR3 protein is CASSLLGLVDTGELFF. The CDR3 DNA is TGTGCCAGCAGCCTCCTGGGGCTAGTTGACACCGGGGAGCTGTTTTTT.

V usage is TRBV19 and J usage is TRBJ2-3; TRBD2 might be the D (6 bases). The CDR3 runs to 14 residues. Trimming left V 7 bases short and J 5 bases short, with 16 bases between. CDR1 LNHDA and CDR2 SQIVND come from the germline V gene (reference sequence). CDR3 sequence (DNA): TGTGCCAGTAAAATCAGCGGGTCGGGAGATACGCAGTATTTT. Translating it yields CASKISGSGDTQYF. Drawing the rest from reference TRBV19 and TRBJ2-3, the complete variable domain is DGGITQSPKYLFRKEGQNVTLSCEQNLNHDAMYWYRQDPGQGLRLIYYSQIVNDFQKGDIAEGYSVSREKKESFPLTVTSAQKNPTAFYLCASKISGSGDTQYFGPGTRLTVL.

The chain has TRBV6-1 and TRBJ2-7, with 7 bases lining up with TRBD2. CDR3 length: 15 residues. The germline gives CDR1 MNHNS, CDR2 SASEGT. V lost 4 bases and J lost 3; bases outside the gene matches: 9. The CDR3 bases are TGTGCCAGCAGTGGGTACCCTAGCGGAAGCTACGAGCAGTACTTC. It specifies CASSGYPSGSYEQYF.

J is TRBJ2-4 and V is TRBV21-1; the table's D call, TRBD1, has no DNA check behind it. TRBV21-1 is termed a pseudogene. This CDR3 has 17 residues. Here the CDR3 DNA reads TGTGCCAGCAGCGACACCGGACAGAACGTAGCCAAAAACATTCAGTACTTC. Amino acids: CASSDTGQNVAKNIQYF.

This rearrangement joins TRBV27 to TRBJ2-2; no clear D. CDR3 length: 13 residues. Germline V lookup: CDR1 MNHEY, CDR2 SMNVEV (reference sequence). With 2 bases removed from V and 6 bases from J, the gap between germline ends came to 7 bases. CDR3 in DNA: TGTGCCAGCAGTTTACTCCGGGCCGGGGAGCTGTTTTTT. Its protein is CASSLLRAGELFF.